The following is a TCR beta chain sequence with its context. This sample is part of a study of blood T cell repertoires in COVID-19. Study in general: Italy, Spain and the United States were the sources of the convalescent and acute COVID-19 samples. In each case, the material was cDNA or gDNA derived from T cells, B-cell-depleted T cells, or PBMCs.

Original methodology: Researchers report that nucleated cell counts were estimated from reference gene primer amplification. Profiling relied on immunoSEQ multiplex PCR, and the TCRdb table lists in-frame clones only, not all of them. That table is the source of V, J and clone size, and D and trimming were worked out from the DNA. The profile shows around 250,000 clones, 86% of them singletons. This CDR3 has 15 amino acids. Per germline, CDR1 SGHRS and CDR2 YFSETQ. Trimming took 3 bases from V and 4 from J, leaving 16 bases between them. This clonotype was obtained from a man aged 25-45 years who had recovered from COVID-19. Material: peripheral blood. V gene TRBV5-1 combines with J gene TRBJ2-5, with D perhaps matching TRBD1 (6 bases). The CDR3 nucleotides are TGCGCCAGCAGCTCTCAGGGGCGAATAGCAGAGACCCAGTACTTC. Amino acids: CASSSQGRIAETQYF.